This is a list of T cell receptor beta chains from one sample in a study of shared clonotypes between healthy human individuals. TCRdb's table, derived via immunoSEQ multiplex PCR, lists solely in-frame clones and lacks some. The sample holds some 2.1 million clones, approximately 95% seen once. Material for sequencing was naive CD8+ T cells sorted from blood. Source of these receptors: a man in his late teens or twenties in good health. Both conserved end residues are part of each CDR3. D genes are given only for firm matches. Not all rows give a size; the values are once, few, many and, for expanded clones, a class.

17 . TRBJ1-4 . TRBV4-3 TGCGCCAGCAGCCAAGAAGCCCCAGGGACGATTAATGAAAAACTGTTTTTT CASSQEAPGTINEKLFF
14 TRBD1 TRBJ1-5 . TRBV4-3 TGCGCCAGCAGCCCTTGGACAGGGCTACAGCCCCAGCATTTT CASSPWTGLQPQHF
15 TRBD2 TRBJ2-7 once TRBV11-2 TGTGCCAGCAGCTTCTCCGGGACTAGAGACTACGAGCAGTACTTC CASSFSGTRDYEQYF
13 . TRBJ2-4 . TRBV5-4 TGTGCCAGCAGCTTGAGCGCCGTAGACATTCAGTACTTC CASSLSAVDIQYF
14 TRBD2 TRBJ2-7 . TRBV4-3 TGCGCCAGCAGCCAAGATCGAGGGCGGGGGGAGCAGTACTTC CASSQDRGRGEQYF
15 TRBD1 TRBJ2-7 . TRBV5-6 TGTGCCAGCAGCTTGGTTGGACAGGGGGCCCACGAGCAGTACTTC CASSLVGQGAHEQYF
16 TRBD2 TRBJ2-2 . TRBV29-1 TGCAGCGTTGAAGGGTGGACTAGCGGAGGGACCGGGGAGCTGTTTTTT CSVEGWTSGGTGELFF
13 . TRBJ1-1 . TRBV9 TGTGCCAGCAGCGAAAGGGGGGACACTGAAGCTTTCTTT CASSERGDTEAFF
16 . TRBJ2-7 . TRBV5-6 TGTGCCAGCAGCTTGGCCGCGTCAGAAATAAGCTACGAGCAGTACTTC CASSLAASEISYEQYF
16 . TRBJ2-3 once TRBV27 TGTGCCAGCAGTTTACTGGGGGGCGCATCATCAGATACGCAGTATTTT CASSLLGGASSDTQYF
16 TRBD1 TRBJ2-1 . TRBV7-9 TGTGCCAGCAGCCTTGGCCCGGGACAGGGGGCCTATGAGCAGTTCTTC CASSLGPGQGAYEQFF
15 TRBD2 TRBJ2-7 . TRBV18 TGTGCCAGCTCACCTAGCGGGACCCTGGTTTTGGAGCAGTACTTC CASSPSGTLVLEQYF
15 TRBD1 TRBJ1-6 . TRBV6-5 TGTGCCAGCAGTTACTCGGGACAGGGATTTACACCCCTCCACTTT CASSYSGQGFTPLHF
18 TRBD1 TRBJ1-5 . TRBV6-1 TGTGCCAGCAGTGAAAGACAGGGCTTCACTATAGGCAATCAGCCCCAGCATTTT CASSERQGFTIGNQPQHF
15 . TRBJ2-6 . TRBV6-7 TGTGCCAGCAGTTACGACACAGTTGGGGCCAACGTCCTGACTTTC CASSYDTVGANVLTF
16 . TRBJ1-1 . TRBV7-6 TGTGCCAGCAGCTTAGGAAGGCAGGGTGGGAACACTGAAGCTTTCTTT CASSLGRQGGNTEAFF
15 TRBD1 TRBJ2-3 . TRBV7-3 TGTGCCAGCAGCTTAGGGACAGGGAGCACAGATACGCAGTATTTT CASSLGTGSTDTQYF
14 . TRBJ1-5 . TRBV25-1 TGTGCCAGCAGTGAATCGGGCCCCTATCAGCCCCAGCATTTT CASSESGPYQPQHF
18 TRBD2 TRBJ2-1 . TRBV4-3 TGCGCCAGCAGCCAAGAAGTAGCGGGGTCGAGCTCCTACAATGAGCAGTTCTTC CASSQEVAGSSSYNEQFF
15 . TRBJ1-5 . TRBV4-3 TGCGCCAGCAGCCAAGGGATCGGGTCCGGGCAGCCCCAGCATTTT CASSQGIGSGQPQHF
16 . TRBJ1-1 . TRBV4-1 TGCGCCAGCAGCCCTCCCGGGGGCCGCGAAAACACTGAAGCTTTCTTT CASSPPGGRENTEAFF
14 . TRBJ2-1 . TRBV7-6 TGTGCCAGCAGCTCAAGAACCGACAGTAATGAGCAGTTCTTC CASSSRTDSNEQFF
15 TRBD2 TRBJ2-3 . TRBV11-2 TGTGCCAGCAGCCCCGGACTAGCGGGGAGAGATACGCAGTATTTT CASSPGLAGRDTQYF
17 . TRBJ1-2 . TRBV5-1 TGCGCCAGCAGCCAACAGGATAACGGATGGGCTAACTATGGCTACACCTTC CASSQQDNGWANYGYTF
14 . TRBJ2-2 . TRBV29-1 TGCAGCGTTGAAGTCCAGGAGAGCACCGGGGAGCTGTTTTTT CSVEVQESTGELFF
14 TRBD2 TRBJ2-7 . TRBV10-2 TGCGCCAGCAGTGATGGACTAGCTTACTACGAGCAGTACTTC CASSDGLAYYEQYF
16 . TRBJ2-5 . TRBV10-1 TGCGCCAGCAGTGAGTCATCAGAGGTGGAGTTTGAGACCCAGTACTTC CASSESSEVEFETQYF
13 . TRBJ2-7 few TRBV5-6 TGTGCCAGCAGCTTGGTCAGGACCGACGAGCAGTACTTC CASSLVRTDEQYF
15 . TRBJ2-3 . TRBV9 TGTGCCAGCAGCGTAGGAGGCAGTCGGACAGATACGCAGTATTTT CASSVGGSRTDTQYF
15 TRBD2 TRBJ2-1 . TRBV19 TGTGCCAGTAGTGCTGCGAGCGGGGATTACAATGAGCAGTTCTTC CASSAASGDYNEQFF
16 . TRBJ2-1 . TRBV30 TGTGCCTGGAGTGTTGATAGCAGGAGCTCCTACAATGAGCAGTTCTTC CAWSVDSRSSYNEQFF
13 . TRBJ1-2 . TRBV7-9 TGTGCCAGCAGTGCCGAGACAGGTCAAGGCTACACCTTC CASSAETGQGYTF
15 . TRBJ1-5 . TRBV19 TGTGCCAGTAGTATAGGAGAGGGATTGTTTCAGCCCCAGCATTTT CASSIGEGLFQPQHF
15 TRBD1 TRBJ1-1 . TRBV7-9 TGTGCCAGCAGCTTAGTTGGACAGGGGGCGGCTGAAGCTTTCTTT CASSLVGQGAAEAFF
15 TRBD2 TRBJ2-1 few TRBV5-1 TGCGCCAGCAACGTAGCGGGAGGAAACCACAATGAGCAGTTCTTC CASNVAGGNHNEQFF
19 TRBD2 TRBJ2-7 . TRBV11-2 TGTGCCAGCAGCTTAGTACCCCTAGCGGGGGGGCCTGGATCCTACGAGCAGTACTTC CASSLVPLAGGPGSYEQYF
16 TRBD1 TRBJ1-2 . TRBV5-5 TGTGCCAGCAGCTTGGATGTGGAGGGGGCCCTCTATGGCTACACCTTC CASSLDVEGALYGYTF
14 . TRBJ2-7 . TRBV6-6 TGTGCCAGCAGTACCGGGACAACCTCCTACGAGCAGTACTTC CASSTGTTSYEQYF
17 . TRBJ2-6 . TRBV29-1 TGCAGCGTTGCTCCAGGGTTCGGTTACCCTGGGGCCAACGTCCTGACTTTC CSVAPGFGYPGANVLTF
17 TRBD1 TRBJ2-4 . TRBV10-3 TGTGCCATCAGTGAGAAGGACAGGGGGCCGTCCAAAAACATTCAGTACTTC CAISEKDRGPSKNIQYF
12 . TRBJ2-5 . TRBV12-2 TGTGCAAGTCGCTTTGGGGAAGAGACCCAGTACTTC CASRFGEETQYF
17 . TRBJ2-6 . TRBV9 TGTGCCAGCAGCGTAGATTCCCTCCCCTCTGGGGCCAACGTCCTGACTTTC CASSVDSLPSGANVLTF
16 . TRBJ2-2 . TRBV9 TGTGCCAGCAGCGAGGGTTTAGGGACACCCCACGGGGAGCTGTTTTTT CASSEGLGTPHGELFF
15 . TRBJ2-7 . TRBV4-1 TGCGCCAGCAGCCAAGCGACGGGAGTGGGCTACGAGCAGTACTTC CASSQATGVGYEQYF
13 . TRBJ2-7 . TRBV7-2 TGTGCCAGCAGCTTGCGGGGCCCCTACGAGCAGTACTTC CASSLRGPYEQYF
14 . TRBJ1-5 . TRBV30 TGTGCCTGGAGTTCGGGCAGGAGCGATCAGCCCCAGCATTTT CAWSSGRSDQPQHF
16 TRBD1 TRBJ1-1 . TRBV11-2 TGTGCCAGCAGCACCCGTTCCACAGGGGCGGACACTGAAGCTTTCTTT CASSTRSTGADTEAFF
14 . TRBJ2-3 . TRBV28 TGTGCCAGCAGCCCGGACGGTTACACAGATACGCAGTATTTT CASSPDGYTDTQYF
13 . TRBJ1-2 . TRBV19 TGTGCCAGTAGTATCCTGGTCGGCTATGGCTACACCTTC CASSILVGYGYTF
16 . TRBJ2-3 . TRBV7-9 TGTGCCAGCAGCCCGACTCTGGAGAGTCTCACAGATACGCAGTATTTT CASSPTLESLTDTQYF
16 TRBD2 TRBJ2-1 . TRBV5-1 TGCGCCAGCAGCTTGGAGGCTAGCGGGACCTACAATGAGCAGTTCTTC CASSLEASGTYNEQFF
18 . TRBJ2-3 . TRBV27 TGTGCCAGCAGTATACAGGGTCGAGGAGCGGGTCCCACAGATACGCAGTATTTT CASSIQGRGAGPTDTQYF
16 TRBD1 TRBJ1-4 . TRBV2 TGTGCCAGCAGCGAATCGACACAGGGGACTAATGAAAAACTGTTTTTT CASSESTQGTNEKLFF
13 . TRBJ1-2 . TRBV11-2 TGTGCCAGCAGAGGGACGGGGGACTATGGCTACACCTTC CASRGTGDYGYTF
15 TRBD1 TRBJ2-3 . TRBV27 TGTGCCAGCAAAACTGGGACAGGGTTCTTTGGCACGCAGTATTTT CASKTGTGFFGTQYF